A single sample gave rise to the 3 T cell receptor beta chains below, sequenced in a study of cytomegalovirus exposure and HLA in healthy donors. Sequencing used immunoSEQ multiplex PCR; TCRdb keeps in-frame clones, though not all of them. The sample has approximately 150,000 clones, 87% seen once. The sample was PBMCs. These receptors were obtained from a woman aged 25 to 39 in good health and CMV-seronegative.

This clone was seen just once. The chain is built from TRBV5-1 and TRBJ2-4; 8 bases are a match to TRBD1. Germline V gene lookup returns CDR1 SGHRS and CDR2 YFSETQ. The CDR3 loop spans 15 amino acids. V shed 4 bases, J shed 3 bases, and the junction held 6 bases outside the gene matches. Written as DNA, the CDR3 is TGCGCCAGCAGCCGGGAGACAGGGGTCAAAAACATTCAGTACTTC. This translates into CASSRETGVKNIQYF.

The V call is TRBV4-3, the J call TRBJ2-5; perhaps TRBD1 as D (6 bases). Germline-derived CDR1 and CDR2 are LGHNA and YSLEER. This CDR3 contains 15 residues. V lost 1 base, J lost 1 base, and 10 bases lay in between. This CDR3 reads CASSQGGGTQETQYF. The CDR3, as DNA: TGCGCCAGCAGCCAAGGAGGGGGAACCCAAGAGACCCAGTACTTC.

This chain joins TRBV21-1 and TRBJ2-3; no DNA check was done on the table's D call, TRBD1. TRBV21-1 is a documented pseudogene. This CDR3 region has 13 residues. The CDR3 DNA reads TGTGCCAGCAGCCCGGACAGGACAGATACGCAGTATTTT. It yields the protein CASSPDRTDTQYF.